This TCR beta chain appears in the sequencing data of a study of T cell clonotyping in hematopoietic cell transplantation. Regarding the study as a whole: Recipient TCR diversity dropped after transplant; expanded clonotypes rose from day 30 to 180.

The sample's time point: recipient sample about 28 days before transplant, after cytoreduction. With respect to this clone: Antigen unknown.

This table comes from immunoSEQ multiplex PCR, and its TCRdb copy is limited to in-frame clones, with some not included. The sample has 75,000 to 95,000 clones; around 96% are singletons. This TCR was recovered from a woman in her 50s with acute myeloid leukemia. Some clones in this sample may be carry-over from other donors' samples. The material sequenced was peripheral blood mononuclear cells, taken before stem cell transplant.

CDR3: CASTRDRSTDTQYF. In nucleotides, the CDR3 is TGTGCCAGCACCCGGGACAGAAGCACAGATACGCAGTATTTT. V gene TRBV7-9 combines with J gene TRBJ2-3, with 7 bases identical to TRBD1. V trimming: 7 bases; J trimming: 0 bases; junction bases outside the gene matches: 4. Germline loops: CDR1 SEHNR, CDR2 FQNEAQ (reference sequence). CDR3 length: 14 residues.